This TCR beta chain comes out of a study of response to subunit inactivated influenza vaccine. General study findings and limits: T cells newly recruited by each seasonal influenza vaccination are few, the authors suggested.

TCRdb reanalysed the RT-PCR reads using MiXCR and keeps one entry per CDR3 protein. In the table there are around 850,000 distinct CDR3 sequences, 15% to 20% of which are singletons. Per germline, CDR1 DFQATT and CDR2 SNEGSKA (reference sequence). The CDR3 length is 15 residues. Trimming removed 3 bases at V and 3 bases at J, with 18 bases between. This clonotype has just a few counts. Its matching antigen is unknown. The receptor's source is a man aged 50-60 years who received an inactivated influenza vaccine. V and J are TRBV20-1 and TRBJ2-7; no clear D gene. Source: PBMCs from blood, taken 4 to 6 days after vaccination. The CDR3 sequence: CSASTTKTVGYEQYF. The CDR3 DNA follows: TGCAGTGCTAGCACCACAAAAACGGTAGGCTACGAGCAGTACTTC.